This T cell receptor beta chain was identified in a study of T-cell reconstitution after alpha-beta-depleted transplantation in children. The CDR3 sequence is 12 residues long. Germline loops: CDR1 DFQATT, CDR2 SNEGSKA (reference sequence). The germline V and J ends were trimmed by 0 bases and 6 bases, with 7 bases remaining between them. Unique molecular identifiers tagged the TCRbeta library. TCRdb re-analysed the PCR reads in MiXCR, keeping a single row per CDR3 protein. The table includes around 480,000 distinct CDR3 sequences, 30% to 35% detected once. This clonotype was obtained from a human donor who donated a stem cell graft to a child with aplastic anemia. The sequenced sample was PBMCs from the stem cell graft donor, obtained from the stem cell graft. The chain carries TRBV20-1 and TRBJ2-3; D gene unclear. This chain's CDR3 is CSARDLGDTQYF. The CDR3 DNA is TGCAGTGCTAGAGATCTCGGGGATACGCAGTATTTT.